This T cell receptor beta chain was identified during a study of Ad26.COV2.S vaccination and SARS-CoV-2 variants. Profiled with immunoSEQ multiplex PCR; TCRdb holds only in-frame clones, not every one. This table has under 550,000 clones, around 89% appearing once. CDR1 and CDR2 (germline): LNHDA, SQIVND (reference sequence). The CDR3 runs to 15 residues. Trimming stripped 5 bases from V and 8 bases from J, with 21 bases between. Treatment: around 19 received Ad26.COV2.S at low or high dose, single or two shots; 5 received placebo; per-sample allocation not given. After the first vaccine or placebo injection, samples were drawn on day 63.

The source material was peripheral blood, sampled in a trial of Ad26.COV2.S vaccine versus placebo. This clonotype originated in a person aged 18-65 years who received the Ad26.COV2.S COVID-19 vaccine or a placebo. The chain couples TRBV19 to TRBJ1-2; tentatively, D is TRBD1 (5 bases). In DNA form, the CDR3 reads TGTGCCAGTAGTCCAGGAGACAGCCCCGGGGACGGCTACACCTTC. It is translated as CASSPGDSPGDGYTF.